The clone carrying this T cell receptor beta chain came up a few times. The data originate from a study of shared clonotypes between healthy human individuals. Across the whole study: Sampling drew on donors who were a couple of women and a few men aged 18 to 49.

For unsorted PBMC, 300 ng DNA per replicate equaled tens of thousands of T cell genomes. Repertoires were generated with immunoSEQ multiplex PCR, while TCRdb's copy carries only in-frame clones and drops some. The sample has approximately 440,000 clones; 70% to 80% are singletons. Trimming removed 2 bases at V and 6 bases at J, with 14 bases between. The germline gives CDR1 GTSNPN, CDR2 SVGIG (reference sequence). The CDR3 is made up of 13 amino acids. Donors were healthy HIV-negative adults without recently reported acute infections or vaccinations. Every contributor of samples was a Caucasian grown-up residing in Nashville, Tennessee.

The V and J genes are TRBV30 and TRBJ2-7; D is perhaps TRBD1 (5 bases). Material: PBMCs. This clonotype originated in a woman aged 40 to 49 in good health. Some clones in this sample may be carry-over from other donors' samples. The chain's CDR3 is CAWSKVGLGEQYF. CDR3 sequence (DNA): TGTGCCTGGAGTAAAGTGGGGCTCGGCGAGCAGTACTTC.